Listed below are T cell receptor beta chains from one sample, sequenced in a study of blood T cells in healthy people across ages. One entry per CDR3 protein results from TCRdb running MiXCR on the 5' RACE reads. The data contain some 1.8 million distinct CDR3 sequences, roughly two fifths of them singletons. Sequenced sample: blood. The receptors come from a human donor in good health. Both conserved end residues are trimmed from each CDR3. A D gene is named only where the DNA matches it firmly. Size is omitted from some rows. Given values are once, few, many or a class for expanded clones.

abundance | j_gene | d_gene | v_gene | CDR3aa
NA | TRBJ2-1 | NA | TRBV5-1 | ASIGGFNEQF
few | TRBJ1-2 | TRBD1 | TRBV5-1 | ASSLKQGAFGYT
NA | TRBJ2-4 | TRBD1 | TRBV7-2 | ASSLRTGSKNIQY
NA | TRBJ2-5 | NA | TRBV5-5 | ASSLALWVRETQY
NA | TRBJ2-4 | NA | TRBV7-8 | ASSLEAGNIQY
few | TRBJ2-4 | NA | TRBV9 | ASSGRAKNIQY
NA | TRBJ1-5 | TRBD1 | TRBV7-8 | ASSSHRGRDQPQH
few | TRBJ1-6 | TRBD1 | TRBV7-2 | ASRPGLQGGSPLH
many | TRBJ2-6 | NA | TRBV12-5 | ASGLGSGANVLT
NA | TRBJ1-2 | TRBD1 | TRBV5-1 | ASSYGQGARGYT
few | TRBJ1-1 | NA | TRBV7-2 | ASSLVAGQGTEAF
few | TRBJ2-3 | TRBD2 | TRBV12-3/TRBV12-4 | ASGLAGALGTDTQY
NA | TRBJ2-1 | TRBD2 | TRBV7-6 | ASSLGLAGGPNEQF
few | TRBJ2-7 | NA | TRBV3-1 | ASSQESSRYSYEQY
NA | TRBJ2-1 | TRBD2 | TRBV29-1 | SVDPSGGAGEQF
NA | TRBJ2-1 | TRBD2 | TRBV5-1 | ASSWGLAGDYNEQF